This record concerns one T cell receptor (beta chain) sequence. Its antigen is not identified. Data came from immunoSEQ multiplex PCR; TCRdb stores just in-frame clones and leaves some out. The sample has tens of thousands of clones, roughly nine tenths seen once. The data were taken from a study of PD-1 blockade in classical Hodgkin lymphoma. Regarding the study as a whole: Healthy donors reportedly exceeded newly diagnosed patients in baseline TCR diversity. There remain no defined causes for the repertoire differences, which possibly reflect disease activity or prior therapy.

Described time point: newly diagnosed, previously untreated cHL patient sample. The CDR3 has 14 amino acids. Per germline, CDR1 SGHRS and CDR2 YFSETQ. Unmatched junction bases numbered 7, after V lost 3 bases and J lost 10 bases. The receptor was isolated from a human donor with classical Hodgkin lymphoma. The sequenced material came from peripheral blood mononuclear cells (PBMCs). The J gene is TRBJ1-6, the V gene TRBV5-1; 7 bases line up with TRBD1. The CDR3 DNA reads TGCGCCAGCAGCTCACAGGGGTCTAGGTCACCCCTCCACTTT. Its protein product is CASSSQGSRSPLHF.